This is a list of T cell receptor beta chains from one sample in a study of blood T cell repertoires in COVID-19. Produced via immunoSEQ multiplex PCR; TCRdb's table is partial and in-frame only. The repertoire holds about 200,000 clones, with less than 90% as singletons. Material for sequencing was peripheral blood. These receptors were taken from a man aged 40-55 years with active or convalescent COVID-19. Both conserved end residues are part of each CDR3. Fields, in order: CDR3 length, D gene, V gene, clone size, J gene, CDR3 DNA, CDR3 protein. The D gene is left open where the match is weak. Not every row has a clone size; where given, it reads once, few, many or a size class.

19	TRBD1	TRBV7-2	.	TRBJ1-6	TGTGCCAGCAGCTCAAGATCATACAGGGGGTCGTCCTATAATTCACCCCTCCACTTT	CASSSRSYRGSSYNSPLHF
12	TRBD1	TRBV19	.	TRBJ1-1	TGTGCCAGTAGCCAGGGGGGAACTGAAGCTTTCTTT	CASSQGGTEAFF
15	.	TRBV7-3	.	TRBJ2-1	TGTGCCAGCAGCTTAGGTGCGAGTGGCGGAAATGAGCAGTTCTTC	CASSLGASGGNEQFF
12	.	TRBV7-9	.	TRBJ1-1	TGTGCCAGCAGCGGCCCCAACACTGAAGCTTTCTTT	CASSGPNTEAFF
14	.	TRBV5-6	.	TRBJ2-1	TGTGCCAGCAGCCCCAGTCGTCAGGTCGGTGAGCAGTTCTTC	CASSPSRQVGEQFF
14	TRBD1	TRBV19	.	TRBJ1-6	TGTGCCAGTAGTAGGACAGGCGGCGAGTCACCCCTCCACTTT	CASSRTGGESPLHF
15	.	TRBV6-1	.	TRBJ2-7	TGTGCCAGCACTGAATCTACCAGGGGTCGATACGAGCAGTACTTC	CASTESTRGRYEQYF
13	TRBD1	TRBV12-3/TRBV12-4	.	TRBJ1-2	TGTGCCAGCAGTATGGGACAGGGGAGGGTCTGCACCTTC	CASSMGQGRVCTF
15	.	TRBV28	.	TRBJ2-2	TGTGCCAGCAGCCGGACAGTTGTTTCCACCGGGGAGCTGTTTTTT	CASSRTVVSTGELFF
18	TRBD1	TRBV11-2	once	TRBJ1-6	TGTGCCAGCAGCCCCCCAGGGGGAGCAGCAGCCTATAATTCACCCCTCCACTTT	CASSPPGGAAAYNSPLHF
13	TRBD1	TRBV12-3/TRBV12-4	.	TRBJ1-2	TGTGCCAGCAGTCGCGGGACAGCCTATGGCTACACCTTC	CASSRGTAYGYTF
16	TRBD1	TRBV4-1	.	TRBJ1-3	TGCGCCAGCAGCCACAGTCAGGGGGCGCGAGGAAACACCATATATTTT	CASSHSQGARGNTIYF
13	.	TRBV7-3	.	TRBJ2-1	TGTGCCAGCAGCGAGAGCTTAGACAATGAGCAGTTCTTC	CASSESLDNEQFF
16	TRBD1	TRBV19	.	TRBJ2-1	TGTGCCAGTAGTACCGGGACAGGACCTTCCTACAATGAGCAGTTCTTC	CASSTGTGPSYNEQFF
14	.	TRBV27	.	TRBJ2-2	TGTGCCAGCCAGGGGACGGTGAACACCGGGGAGCTGTTTTTT	CASQGTVNTGELFF
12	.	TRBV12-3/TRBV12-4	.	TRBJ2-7	TGTGCCAGCAGTTTAAACTCGGACGAGCAGTACTTC	CASSLNSDEQYF
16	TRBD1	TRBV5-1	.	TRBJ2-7	TGCGCCAGCAGCTTGGTGGATCGGACAGGGGGGTACGAGCAGTACTTC	CASSLVDRTGGYEQYF
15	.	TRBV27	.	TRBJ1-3	TGTGCCAGCAGTGAAGCCGGGACAAAGGGAAACACCATATATTTT	CASSEAGTKGNTIYF
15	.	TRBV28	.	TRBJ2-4	TGTGCCAGCAGTTCTTGGGCGGGAGCCAAAAACATTCAGTACTTC	CASSSWAGAKNIQYF
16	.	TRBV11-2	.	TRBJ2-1	TGTGCCAGCAGCTTAGAGGGCCAGGGGAGGGGGAATGAGCAGTTCTTC	CASSLEGQGRGNEQFF
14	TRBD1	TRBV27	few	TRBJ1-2	TGTGCCAGCAGTCCCATTACAGGGGGCGGTGGCTACACCTTC	CASSPITGGGGYTF
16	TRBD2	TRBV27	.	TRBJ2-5	TGTGCCAGCAGTTTATGGGGGACTAGCGGGAGTGAGACCCAGTACTTC	CASSLWGTSGSETQYF
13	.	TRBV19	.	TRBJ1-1	TGTGCCAGTAACCCAGGACACAACACTGAAGCTTTCTTT	CASNPGHNTEAFF
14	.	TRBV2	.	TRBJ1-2	TGTGCCAGGGGGGGAGAGGGGCGAAACTATGGCTACACCTTC	CARGGEGRNYGYTF
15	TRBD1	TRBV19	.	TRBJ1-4	TGTGCCAGTAGTAACGGACAGGGCGCTAATGAAAAACTGTTTTTT	CASSNGQGANEKLFF
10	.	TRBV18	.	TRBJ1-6	TGTGCCAGCTCATCATCACCCCTCCACTTT	CASSSSPLHF
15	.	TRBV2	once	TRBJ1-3	TGTGCTATACTGGGGGGGCGAGGATCTGGAAACACCATATATTTT	CAILGGRGSGNTIYF
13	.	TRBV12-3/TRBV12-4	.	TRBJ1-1	TGTGCCACCCGAGGAACTTCCAGCCCTGAAGCTTTCTTT	CATRGTSSPEAFF
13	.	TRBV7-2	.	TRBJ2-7	TGTGCCAGCAGCTTGACACAGGGCTACGAGCAGTACTTC	CASSLTQGYEQYF
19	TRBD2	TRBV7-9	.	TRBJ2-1	TGTGCCAGCAGCTCCCCCATAGGAGCCACGGGAGGGAAAGACAATGAGCAGTTCTTC	CASSSPIGATGGKDNEQFF
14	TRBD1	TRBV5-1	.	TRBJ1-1	TGCGCCAGCAGTATGACAGGGAGTAATGGTGAAGCTTTCTTT	CASSMTGSNGEAFF
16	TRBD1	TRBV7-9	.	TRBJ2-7	TGTGCCAGCAGCTCAAGCGACAGGGACCTCTCCTACGAGCAGTACTTC	CASSSSDRDLSYEQYF
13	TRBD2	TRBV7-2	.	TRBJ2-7	TGTGCCAGCAGCTATACGACTAGCAACGAGCAGTACTTC	CASSYTTSNEQYF
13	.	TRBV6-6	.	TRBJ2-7	TGTGCCAGCAGATGGTCGGGAGAACCCGAGCAGTACTTC	CASRWSGEPEQYF
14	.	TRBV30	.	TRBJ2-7	TGTGCCTGGAGGGGAGTCGGACAGCTCTACGAGCAGTACTTC	CAWRGVGQLYEQYF
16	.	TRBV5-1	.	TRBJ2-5	TGCGCCAGCAGCTGGGATTCGATTAGCGGATCAGGGACCCAGTACTTC	CASSWDSISGSGTQYF
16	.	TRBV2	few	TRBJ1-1	TGTGCCAGCACCCTCGGACCGGAGGCCCCGATTGGTGGAGCTTTCTTT	CASTLGPEAPIGGAFF
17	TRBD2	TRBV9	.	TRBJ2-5	TGTGCCAGCAGCGTAGCAGGCGGGAGGGCCGCTCGAGAGACCCAGTACTTC	CASSVAGGRAARETQYF
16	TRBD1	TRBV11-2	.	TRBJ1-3	TGTGCCAGCAGCTTAGTGGACAGGAGCTCTGGAAACACCATATATTTT	CASSLVDRSSGNTIYF
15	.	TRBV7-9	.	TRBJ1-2	TGTGCCAGCAGCCCGCCCGGACTAGCTAACTATGGCTACACCTTC	CASSPPGLANYGYTF
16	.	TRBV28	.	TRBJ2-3	TGTGCCAGCAGTTTATCTCCTAGCGCAACCACAGATACGCAGTATTTT	CASSLSPSATTDTQYF
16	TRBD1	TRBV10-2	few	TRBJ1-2	TGCGCCAGCAGTCAAAGACAGGGGGCGTATTTCTATGGCTACACCTTC	CASSQRQGAYFYGYTF
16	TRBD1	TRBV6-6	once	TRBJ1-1	TGTGCCAGCAGTCCTCTAAGGACAGGGGCGAACACTGAAGCTTTCTTT	CASSPLRTGANTEAFF
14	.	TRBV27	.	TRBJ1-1	TGTGCCAGCAGCATGACCTCAAACAGGGTACAAGCTTTCTTT	CASSMTSNRVQAFF
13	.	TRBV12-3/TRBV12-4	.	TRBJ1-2	TGTGCCAGCAGTTTAGGTTGGGAGACGGGCTACACCTTC	CASSLGWETGYTF
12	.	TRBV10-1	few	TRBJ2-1	TGCGCCAGCAGTGCCCCGGGATCGGAGCAGTTCTTC	CASSAPGSEQFF
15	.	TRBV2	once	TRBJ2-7	TGTGCCAGCAGTGAGGCGGATTTAGCTTCCTACGAGCAGTACTTC	CASSEADLASYEQYF
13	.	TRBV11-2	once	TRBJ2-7	TGTGCCAGCAGCTTAACAGCGGCCTACGAGCAGTACTTC	CASSLTAAYEQYF
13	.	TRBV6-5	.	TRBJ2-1	TGTGCCAGCAGTACCCGCGGTATTAATGAGCAGTTCTTC	CASSTRGINEQFF
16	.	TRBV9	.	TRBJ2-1	TGTGCCAGCAGCGTTCGGGACACCGGGCGTGGGAATGAGCAGTTCTTC	CASSVRDTGRGNEQFF